Detailed here is one TCR beta chain. The source of the sample is a study of PD-L1 blockade in urothelial cancer. The wider study: About 90% of the roughly 29 patients were men with bladder-origin urothelial cancer. T cell content in blood samples showed a median of around 150,000.

Sequenced by immunoSEQ multiplex PCR; TCRdb stores in-frame clones only, minus some. The repertoire has about 39,000 clones, 75% to 90% of them found once; the top ten carry roughly 2.1%. Diagnoses among patients were locally advanced or metastatic urothelial carcinoma. Germline V gene data show CDR1 as SGHRS and CDR2 as YFSETQ. The CDR3 is made up of 15 amino acids. V was pared by 3 bases and J by 7 bases, with 20 bases between. Material: PBMCs, obtained around atezolizumab (anti-PD-L1) treatment. The V gene is TRBV5-1, the J gene TRBJ2-7; maybe TRBD1 (7 bases). The clonotype was recovered from a man between 60 and 70 years old with urothelial cancer. CDR3 bases: TGCGCCAGCAGCTCCTTACAGGGGCCTGGGGGGGAGCAGTACTTC. Protein product: CASSSLQGPGGEQYF.